Detailed here is one T cell receptor (beta chain). Its cognate antigen has yet to be identified. Within one base of it there is no much larger clone, and no base qualities were kept. The immunoSEQ Assay, a bias-controlled multiplex PCR, was used to amplify TCRbeta CDR3 regions from genomic DNA. The authors' pipeline ran thus. The number of nucleated cells in each sample was estimated by amplification of reference gene primers within the assay. To quantify the absolute abundance of each unique TCRbeta CDR3 rearrangement, sequence reads were collapsed and filtered. Productive Simpson clonality was computed per sample as the square root of Simpson's diversity index over productive rearrangements. Entries here come from immuneACCESS through TCRdb and include only in-frame sequences with V and J called. Some clones fail to appear in such tables; in the studies checked, an unresolved V gene covers under half of the shortfall, and the cause of the remainder is unknown. The DNA was the basis for D and trimming; V, J and clone size are from that table. This sample holds roughly 230,000 clones; roughly nine tenths were observed only once. Approximately 4.3% of the sample rests with the top ten.

Sequences SGHTA (CDR1) and FQGNSA (CDR2) are obtained from the germline V gene. The CDR3 numbers 14 residues from cysteine through phenylalanine. The only DNA kept is the CDR3, 42 bases in frame from the first base. V is pared back by 5 bases and J by 4 bases, with 14 bases lying between the germline termini. The data belong to a study of blood T cell repertoires in COVID-19 (dated by TCRdb to 2019 to 2021). Notes on the research overall: Collaborator samples came from the United States, Italy and Spain and covered acute and convalescent phases of COVID-19. The material from the prospective study consisted of cDNA or gDNA derived from T cells, B-cell-depleted T cells, or PBMCs. Subjects who had been exposed to COVID-19, were actively infected with it, or had recovered from it provided the deeply sampled blood TCRbeta repertoires that made up the dataset. The repertoires were released in a freely available public database meant as a resource for research on the immune response to SARS-CoV-2. Samples were obtained from the ongoing ImmuneRACE study (first 160 participants) and from 1,254 subjects provided by 6 global collaborators. Nearly every sample came with metadata listing a de-identified subject ID, COVID-19 status, age in years and sex. Where available, HLA class I and class II types were obtained from metadata supplied by the sample provider rather than from assay-based typing. Results the study describes overall, beyond this receptor: The quantity of clinical and demographic metadata differed by source and by participant and was supplied without curation.

In the prospective study, participants were about 18 to 95 years old, resided in 20 to 30 geographic areas of the United States, and were enrolled through a virtual design. In the prospective study, participants were assigned to cohorts based on the clinical history participants reported in a screening survey and a study questionnaire. Each participant in the prospective study had whole blood, serum and a nasopharyngeal or oropharyngeal swab collected by mobile phlebotomists. Participants in the prospective study had the option to provide additional blood draws and questionnaires over a roughly 2-month period. Blood samples from the prospective study were shipped frozen or at room temperature prior to DNA extraction.

The chain was built from TRBV7-2 and TRBJ2-5, with TRBD2 as a weak D call on 7 bases. The sample was PBMCs or T cells enriched from blood (not recorded which). This sequence was found in a young woman with acute COVID-19. The DNA is as follows: TGTGCCAGCAGCCACCAGGGAGGGGGAGAGACCCAGTACTTC. Translated, this is CASSHQGGGETQYF.